This T cell receptor (beta chain) is from a study of human T cells and chemical hapten exposure. Using its own MiXCR run on the RACE reads, TCRdb lists one record per CDR3 protein. The data hold approximately 77,000 distinct CDR3 sequences, with 14% observed a single time. Regarding time point: pre-sensitization, week 0. As for treatment: therapeutic diphenylcyclopropenone sensitization with weekly scalp DPC. Sequencing was performed on whole blood, taken in connection with sensitization to the hapten diphenylcyclopropenone (DPC). The receptor was derived from a woman aged 50 to 60 with alopecia areata. Some clones in this sample may be carry-over from other donors' samples.

The CDR3 DNA sequence: TGTGCCAGCAGTCCCCAGGGGACCGGGGAGCTGTTTTTT. This translates into CASSPQGTGELFF. V is TRBV28 and J is TRBJ2-2, with D possibly matching TRBD1 (6 bases). CDR3 length: 13 amino acids. Per the germline V gene, CDR1 is MDHEN and CDR2 is SYDVKM. V gave up 5 bases and J gave up 5 bases, with 9 bases separating them.